Listed below are T cell receptor beta chains from one sample, sequenced in a study of beta chain features in type 1 diabetes. Clones were read by immunoSEQ multiplex PCR, and TCRdb kept only the in-frame ones, dropping some. This table holds roughly 70,000 clones, 45% to 50% found once. What was sequenced was central memory CD4+ T cells from blood. The receptor set was obtained from a man aged 25 to 45 with type 1 diabetes. Each CDR3 is given with its conserved first and last residue. The order of the fields is V gene, J gene, CDR3 protein.

>TRBV2|TRBJ2-6
CASSERTIYSGANVLTF
>TRBV7-7|TRBJ2-5
CASSLGVEETQYF
>TRBV2|TRBJ2-6
CASSGRLAGSGANVLTF
>TRBV7-6|TRBJ2-3
CASSYGTSGSTDTQYF
>TRBV14|TRBJ1-6
CASSQGQGANSPLHF
>TRBV29-1|TRBJ2-2
CSVVPAGSVSTVGELFF
>TRBV11-2|TRBJ2-3
CASSPASGRRGTQYF
>TRBV11-2|TRBJ1-3
CASSLVAGTGNTIYF
>TRBV2|TRBJ2-5
CASSETRGNQYF
>TRBV29-1|TRBJ1-1
CSVMPGGVGTEAFF
>TRBV4-1|TRBJ1-1
CASSQARNTEAFF
>TRBV6-6|TRBJ1-4
CASIPGTVNEKLFF
>TRBV5-1|TRBJ2-1
CASSGEGGNYNEQFF
>TRBV6-5|TRBJ2-7
CASSLELADSSYEQYF
>TRBV11-3|TRBJ2-2
CASSSRQGLAGELFF
>TRBV5-1|TRBJ1-1
CASSSQGQEGTEAFF
>TRBV5-4|TRBJ2-3
CASSLGQRGRTDTQYF
>TRBV21-1|TRBJ2-7
CASSKAKLAGGPERPHAYEQYF
>TRBV6-1|TRBJ2-3
CASSGGPQGTDTQYF
>TRBV7-9|TRBJ2-1
CASSSRSGGAYNEQFF
>TRBV12-5|TRBJ2-2
CASGLELGSGELFF
>TRBV2|TRBJ2-7
CASSGEGTYEQYF
>TRBV5-1|TRBJ1-1
CASSPGQANTEAFF
>TRBV7-2|TRBJ2-3
CASSLEYFTDTQYF
>TRBV7-9|TRBJ2-2
CASSLMSPGELFF
>TRBV2|TRBJ1-2
CASRAGVGYGYTF
>TRBV29-1|TRBJ1-3
CSVEVGGVIGNTIYF
>TRBV2|TRBJ2-5
CASSPIPTGIETQYF
>TRBV19|TRBJ2-1
CASSPTGQGNHNEQFF
>TRBV2|TRBJ1-4
CASSLSGGEKLFF
>TRBV28|TRBJ1-1
CASSLQGTEAFF
>TRBV5-4|TRBJ2-4
CASSRTGGNIQYF
>TRBV5-1|TRBJ2-7
CASSFGTSGEQYF
>TRBV5-1|TRBJ1-1
CASSQSGKMNTEAFF
>TRBV5-1|TRBJ1-1
CASSNRDRADEAFF
>TRBV6-5|TRBJ2-7
CASSDIYYEQYF
>TRBV9|TRBJ1-6
CASSVGQGENSPLHF
>TRBV10-3|TRBJ2-7
CAISESPGGTYEQYF
>TRBV7-9|TRBJ1-1
CASSPTGVAFF
>TRBV6-6|TRBJ2-7
CASRNRQGADEQYF
>TRBV7-2|TRBJ2-2
CASSLGSGNTGELFF
>TRBV10-1|TRBJ1-1
CASSDTGQGNEAFF
>TRBV9|TRBJ2-7
CASSVGVGAEQYF
>TRBV27|TRBJ2-7
CASSSPGQGTYEQYF
>TRBV6-1|TRBJ1-1
CASSEEGAVNTEAFF
>TRBV14|TRBJ2-5
CASSQLGAGGETQYF
>TRBV18|TRBJ1-1
CASNSRVTGSRTEAFF
>TRBV2|TRBJ1-1
CASSIDRNTEAFF
>TRBV7-6|TRBJ2-1
CASSSNNEQFF
>TRBV5-1|TRBJ1-1
CASSLGQGLNTEAFF
>TRBV30|TRBJ2-1
CAWIWGRGVNEQFF
>TRBV7-9|TRBJ1-1
CASSSQGHTEAFF
>TRBV20-1|TRBJ2-1
CSSGVYNEQFF
>TRBV2|TRBJ1-5
CASSEGREPQHF
>TRBV19|TRBJ1-5
CASRTGENQPQHF
>TRBV2|TRBJ2-3
CASQPGLATDTQYF
>TRBV20-1|TRBJ1-1
CSASEYTEAFF
>TRBV19|TRBJ2-2
CASSMGTRSTGELFF
>TRBV5-1|TRBJ2-7
CASSMGRAGEAYEQYF